This T cell receptor beta chain was captured in a study of read filtering for tumor transcriptome and immune sequencing (dated by TCRdb to the early 2020s). At the level of the whole study: The cohort was composed of roughly 16 male and roughly 15 female patients, with a mean age of about 65 years and an age range of roughly 45 to 85. Under revised international staging, about 8 patients fell into R-ISS I, approximately 15 into R-ISS II and roughly 7 into R-ISS III. After DNase treatment, whole-transcriptome libraries were prepared using the TruSeq RNA Access Library Prep Kit. TCR-region mapped reads per sample ranged from about 4.05 to 11 million with IR-seq versus only roughly 75 to 1273 with RNA-seq. Using the same bone marrow samples, the study ran both targeted immune repertoire sequencing and bulk whole-transcriptome sequencing and then compared the TCR repertoires from each method. A main aim was a read-filtering strategy for immune repertoire data, specifically whether clonotypes supported by a single read should be removed.

The investigation overall reported the following: When single-read clonotypes were removed, the proportions of shared clonotypes in IR-seq and RNA-seq correlated more strongly. Compared with RNA-seq, IR-seq captured clonotypes at much greater depth and more reliably, and a smaller IR-seq throughput was enough to identify most of the shared clonotypes. Single-read clonotypes made up roughly 81% of clonotypes but roughly 3.2% of total reads in IR-seq, and roughly three quarters of clonotypes and roughly 48% of reads in RNA-seq. The sorted CD138-negative fraction was a mixed bone marrow immune population, not purified T cells.

Every patient had bone marrow sampled at the time of active disease. Ficoll-Hypaque density gradient centrifugation was used to isolate the bone marrow mononuclear cells. Myeloma plasma cells were removed and CD138-negative cells were collected by negative selection after labeling with CD138 magnetic microbeads on a MACS separator. The purity of the isolated cells was checked by flow cytometry with CD138 antibodies on an Attune NxT. TRIzol reagent was used to extract total RNA, which was then quantified with a NanoDrop spectrophotometer. Paired RNA-seq and IR-seq were performed on each patient's CD138-negative bone marrow sample. The Immunoverse kit was used to build TCR libraries from 400 to 500 ng RNA, with molecular barcoded adaptors covering alpha/delta and beta/gamma chains. The same RNA used for transcriptome sequencing was used for TCR library preparation. Sequencing of TCR libraries was carried out on an Illumina HiSeq 4000 with 2 x 150 cycles. As for the authors' bioinformatics: With MiXCR, TCR reads were aligned to human V, D, J and C references and assembled into CDR3 clonotypes, with quality filtering and error correction included. Clonotype counts and gene usage diversity were analyzed with the tcR package in R. Raw mapping reads were checked after the RNA-seq reads had been mapped by STAR aligner version 2.5.3a onto the human GRCh37 genome. To test the effect of sequencing depth on detected clonotypes, IR-seq fastq files were randomly downsampled using Seqtk 1.3. The public reads were reanalyzed by TCRdb: fastp trimming at Q25, MiXCR alignment, in-frame beta chains only. Entries are consolidated by CDR3 protein sequence, retaining the most common genes and DNA. These V and J calls are TCRdb output, not the study's own analysis. For this sample the table gives 100,000 to 150,000 distinct CDR3 sequences, of which less than 15% were detected only once. Of the sample, roughly 7.6% is held by the ten largest clones.

This clonotype was recorded many times. This receptor's antigen is unknown. Per-base qualities were not stored, and no clone one base away is much larger. Including the terminal cysteine and phenylalanine, the CDR3 comprises 16 residues. Only the CDR3 DNA stays, 48 bases, in frame from base 1. Deletion took 6 bases off V and 1 base off J, with a span of 19 bases between the germline ends. The germline V gene encodes CDR1 MNHEY and CDR2 SVGEGT. The chain joins TRBV6-2 or TRBV6-3 to TRBJ2-7, with an unclear D gene assignment. The sample taken for sequencing was a population of CD138-negative cells sorted from bone marrow. In the paper's terms, the cell subset or site label means: bone marrow mononuclear cells depleted of CD138+ plasma/myeloma cells by negative magnetic selection. This clonotype was sampled from a donor aged 40 or older with multiple myeloma. CDR3 reads: CASSSSGVRRSYEQYF. The bases are TGTGCCAGCAGCTCCTCCGGAGTACGGAGATCCTACGAGCAGTACTTC.